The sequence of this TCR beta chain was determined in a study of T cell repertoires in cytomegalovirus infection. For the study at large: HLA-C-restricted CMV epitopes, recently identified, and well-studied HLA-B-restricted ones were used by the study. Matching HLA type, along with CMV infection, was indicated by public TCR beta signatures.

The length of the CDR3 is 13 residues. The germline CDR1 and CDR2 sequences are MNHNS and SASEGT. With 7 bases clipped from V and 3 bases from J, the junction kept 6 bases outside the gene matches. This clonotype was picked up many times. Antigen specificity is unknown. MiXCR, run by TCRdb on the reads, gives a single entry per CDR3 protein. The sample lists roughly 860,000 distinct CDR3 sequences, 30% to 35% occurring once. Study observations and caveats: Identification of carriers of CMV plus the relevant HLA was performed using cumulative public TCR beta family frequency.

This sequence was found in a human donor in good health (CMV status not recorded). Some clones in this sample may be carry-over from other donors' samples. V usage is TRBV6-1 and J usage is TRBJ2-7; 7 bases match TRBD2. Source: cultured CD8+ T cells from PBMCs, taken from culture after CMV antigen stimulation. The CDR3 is CASTRRELYEQYF. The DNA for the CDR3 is TGTGCCAGCACCCGGCGGGAGCTCTACGAGCAGTACTTC.